The 11 T cell receptor beta chains presented below share a single source sample, sequenced in a study of control samples from healthy donors and cancer patients. Sequencing was performed with immunoSEQ multiplex PCR; in TCRdb, only in-frame clones are kept and a portion is missing. The top ten hold 13% to 15% of the sample, which has approximately 100,000 clones, approximately 86% seen once. The sequenced sample was blood. Receptor source: a man aged 25-45 years in good health.

This chain connects TRBV10-3 to TRBJ1-5; tentative D call: TRBD1 (5 bases). Looked up from germline, CDR1 is ENHRY and CDR2 is SYGVKD. V lost 5 bases and J lost 6, with 17 bases in between. This CDR3 comprises 15 residues. Here the CDR3 DNA reads TGTGCCATCAGTTCGGAGGGACCGGGGGGTCAGCCCCAGCATTTT. Translating it yields CAISSEGPGGQPQHF.

The gene calls are TRBV14 and TRBJ2-1; D unresolved. V gave up 0 bases and J gave up 3 bases, with 6 bases separating them. The CDR3 length is 14 residues. The germline V gene encodes CDR1 SGHDN and CDR2 FVKESK. CDR3 sequence: CASSQDIIYNEQFF. CDR3 sequence (DNA): TGTGCCAGCAGCCAAGATATCATCTACAATGAGCAGTTCTTC.

The V gene is TRBV5-1, the J gene TRBJ2-7; the D gene could be TRBD1 or TRBD2 (5 bases each). In germline, CDR1 is SGHRS, CDR2 YFSETQ. The ends were cut back, 0 bases at V and 2 bases at J, with 9 bases in the middle. CDR3 length equals 14 residues. For the CDR3, the DNA is TGCGCCAGCAGCTTGGAGGGGACCACCTACGAGCAGTACTTC. Encoded protein: CASSLEGTTYEQYF.

J is TRBJ2-2 and V is TRBV5-1; no firm D call. Germline V lookup: CDR1 SGHRS, CDR2 YFSETQ. The CDR3 extends over 14 amino acids. The V end lost 1 base, the J end lost 3 bases, and 7 bases lay between the germline ends. The CDR3 spells CASSLIVDTGELFF. In DNA, the CDR3 is TGCGCCAGCAGCTTGATAGTGGACACCGGGGAGCTGTTTTTT.

The V call is TRBV19, the J call TRBJ2-7, with 9 bases identical to TRBD2. The CDR3 totals 14 residues. With 5 bases clipped from V and 3 bases from J, the junction kept 5 bases outside the gene matches. The germline V gene has CDR1 LNHDA and CDR2 SQIVND (reference sequence). The CDR3, as DNA: TGTGCCAGTAGTGTTAGCGGGAGTATCTACGAGCAGTACTTC. Protein product: CASSVSGSIYEQYF.

The gene calls are TRBV7-8 and TRBJ2-7, with 12 bases matching TRBD2. J lost 6 bases, V lost 8 bases, and 11 bases had no gene match. The CDR3 loop spans 15 amino acids. CDR1 and CDR2 (germline): SGHVS, FQNEAQ. This chain's CDR3 is CASGHATSGRSEQYF. The DNA for the CDR3 is TGTGCCAGCGGCCACGCCACTAGCGGGAGGAGCGAGCAGTACTTC.

The V call is TRBV6-5, the J call TRBJ2-7, with D tentatively TRBD1 (6 bases). From germline, CDR1 is MNHEY and CDR2 SVGAGI. The CDR3 totals 15 residues. V dropped 4 bases and J dropped 5 bases, with 18 bases sitting between them. The CDR3 sequence is CASSSPGDKSDEQYF. CDR3 bases: TGTGCCAGCAGTTCCCCTGGGGACAAGTCAGACGAGCAGTACTTC.

The chain carries TRBV24-1 and TRBJ2-2, with D perhaps matching TRBD2 (7 bases). Per germline, CDR1 KGHDR and CDR2 SFDVKD. The CDR3 has 14 residues. The V end was cut by 10 bases, the J end by 4 bases, with 15 bases between. The DNA of the CDR3 is TGTGCCACAAGAGGGGGGAGGGGCACCGGGGAGCTGTTTTTT. Translating it yields CATRGGRGTGELFF.

The chain is built from TRBV5-4 and TRBJ2-5, with 11 positions matching TRBD2. The J segment lost 5 bases and the V segment lost 5 bases, leaving 8 bases of the junction unmatched. Germline V gives CDR1 SGHNT, CDR2 YYREEE (reference sequence). The CDR3 is 15 amino acids. Here the CDR3 DNA reads TGTGCCAGCAGATCCCTAGCGGGAGGCCGGGAGACCCAGTACTTC. This translates into CASRSLAGGRETQYF.

The chain couples TRBV7-9 to TRBJ1-1; D might be TRBD1 (5 bases). The germline V gene encodes CDR1 SEHNR and CDR2 FQNEAQ (reference sequence). The CDR3 covers 15 residues. Deletions cut 0 bases from V and 0 bases from J, with 8 bases between. CDR3 in DNA: TGTGCCAGCAGCTTAGCGGGACGAATGAACACTGAAGCTTTCTTT. As protein: CASSLAGRMNTEAFF. The whole variable domain, filled in from reference TRBV7-9 and TRBJ1-1, reads DTGVSQNPRHKITKRGQNVTFRCDPISEHNRLYWYRQTLGQGPEFLTYFQNEAQLEKSRLLSDRFSAERPKGSFSTLEIQRTEQGDSAMYLCASSLAGRMNTEAFFGQGTRLTVV.

V and J are TRBV9 and TRBJ1-1, with 8 positions matching TRBD1. After removal of 3 bases from V and 5 bases from J, the junction contained 9 bases not matched to a gene. The CDR3 consists of 15 residues. The V gene's germline CDR1 is SGDLS and CDR2 YYNGEE. The CDR3 DNA reads TGTGCCAGCAGCGCAGCTGACAGGGGAGGAACTGAAGCTTTCTTT. Residues: CASSAADRGGTEAFF.